This T cell receptor beta chain stems from a study of blood T cells in healthy people across ages. General study points: Long-lived donors had more naive CD4+ cells and higher diversity than aged donors.

The use of a sample-barcoded 5' primer and a J-beta primer mix characterized a second PCR of roughly 6 to 11 cycles. TCRdb used MiXCR to reprocess the 5' RACE reads, holding one entry per CDR3 protein. The sample has about 650,000 distinct CDR3 sequences, roughly half seen once. With respect to this clonotype: Its antigen remains unidentified.

CDR1 is MNHNY and CDR2 is SVGAGI in the germline V gene (reference sequence). Unmatched junction bases numbered 16, after V lost 7 bases and J lost 7 bases. This CDR3 is 15 amino acids long. The specimen was blood. The V gene is TRBV6-6, the J gene TRBJ2-7; TRBD1 agrees at 7 bases. The sequence was obtained from a woman of 80 years or more in good health. CDR3 nucleotide sequence: TGTGCCAGCAAAAACTGGGACAGCTCCTACAATGAGCAGTACTTC. Protein product: CASKNWDSSYNEQYF.